The table lists the clone carrying this T cell receptor beta chain with a few counts. PCR employed 60 Vbeta and 13 Jbeta primers. The data were produced by immunoSEQ multiplex PCR, yet TCRdb's version contains in-frame clones alone and is incomplete. Among about 160,000 clones listed, roughly 84% were seen once. The sample is drawn from a study of cytomegalovirus exposure and HLA in healthy donors. Study information: Genetic ancestry analysis placed about 84% of the 300 to 400 donors that were genotyped in the Caucasian-associated cluster.

CDR1 SNHLY and CDR2 FYNNEI come from the germline V gene. The CDR3 spans 15 residues. Losses at the gene ends were 7 bases for V and 4 bases for J; bases not matched to a gene: 12. The rearrangement uses TRBV2 and TRBJ1-1, with TRBD1 matching over 7 bases. Sequencing was done on a sample of PBMCs. The receptor's source is a man between 18 and 35 years old in good health and CMV-seronegative. The DNA of the CDR3 is TGTGCCAGCACCGAAGGGCCCCAGGGGGTCACTGAAGCTTTCTTT. It translates to CASTEGPQGVTEAFF.